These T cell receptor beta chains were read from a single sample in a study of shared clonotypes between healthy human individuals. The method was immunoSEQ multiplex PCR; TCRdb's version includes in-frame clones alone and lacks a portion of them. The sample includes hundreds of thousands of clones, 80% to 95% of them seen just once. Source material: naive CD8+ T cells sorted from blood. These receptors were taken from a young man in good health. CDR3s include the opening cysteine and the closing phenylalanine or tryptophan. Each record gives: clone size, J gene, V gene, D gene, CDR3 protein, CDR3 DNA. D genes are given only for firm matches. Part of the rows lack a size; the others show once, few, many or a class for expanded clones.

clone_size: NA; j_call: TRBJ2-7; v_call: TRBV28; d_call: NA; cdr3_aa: CASSRLGSESSYEQYF; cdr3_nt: TGTGCCAGCAGCCGTCTTGGTAGCGAAAGCTCCTACGAGCAGTACTTC
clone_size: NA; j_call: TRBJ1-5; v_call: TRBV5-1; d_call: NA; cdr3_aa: CASSLAPGQPQHF; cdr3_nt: TGCGCCAGCAGCTTGGCCCCGGGCCAGCCCCAGCATTTT
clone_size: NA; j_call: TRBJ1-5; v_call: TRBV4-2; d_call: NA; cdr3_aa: CASSQEALAGNQPQHF; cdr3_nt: TGTGCCAGCAGCCAAGAGGCCCTTGCGGGGAATCAGCCCCAGCATTTT
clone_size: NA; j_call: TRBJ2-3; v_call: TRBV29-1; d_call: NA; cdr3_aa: CSVEETAYTDTQYF; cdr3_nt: TGCAGCGTTGAAGAGACCGCCTACACAGATACGCAGTATTTT
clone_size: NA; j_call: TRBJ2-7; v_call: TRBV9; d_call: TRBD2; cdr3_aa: CASSVASASGRALLYEQYF; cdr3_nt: TGTGCCAGCAGCGTAGCTTCGGCTAGCGGGAGGGCCCTTCTATACGAACAGTACTTC
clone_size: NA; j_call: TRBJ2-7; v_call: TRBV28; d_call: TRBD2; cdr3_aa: CASSLPLETRLADPYEQYF; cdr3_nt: TGTGCCAGCAGTTTACCCCTGGAAACCAGACTAGCGGACCCCTACGAGCAGTACTTC
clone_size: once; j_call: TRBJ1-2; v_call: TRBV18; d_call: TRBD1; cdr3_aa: CASHAGTGEHYGYTF; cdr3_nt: TGTGCCAGCCACGCTGGGACAGGGGAGCACTATGGCTACACCTTC
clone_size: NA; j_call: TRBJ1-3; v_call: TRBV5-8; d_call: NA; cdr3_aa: CASSAGFTSEGTIYF; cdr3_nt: TGTGCCAGCAGCGCCGGATTTACAAGTGAGGGCACCATATATTTT
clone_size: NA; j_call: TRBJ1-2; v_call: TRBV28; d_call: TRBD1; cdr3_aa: CASSFGDRVDTSYGYTF; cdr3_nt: TGTGCCAGCAGTTTCGGGGACAGGGTCGACACCTCCTATGGCTACACCTTC
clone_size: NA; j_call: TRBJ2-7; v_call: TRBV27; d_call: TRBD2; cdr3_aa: CASSPGTSLREQYF; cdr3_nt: TGTGCCAGCAGTCCCGGGACTAGCCTTCGAGAGCAGTACTTC
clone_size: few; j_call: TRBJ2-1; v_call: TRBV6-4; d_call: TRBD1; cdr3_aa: CASSDSTGGFFEQFF; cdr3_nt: TGTGCCAGCAGTGACTCGACAGGGGGCTTTTTTGAGCAGTTCTTC
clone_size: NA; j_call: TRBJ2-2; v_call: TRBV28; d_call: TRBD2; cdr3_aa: CASRWGGTGGTGELFF; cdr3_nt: TGTGCCAGCAGATGGGGGGGGACCGGAGGAACCGGGGAGCTGTTTTTT
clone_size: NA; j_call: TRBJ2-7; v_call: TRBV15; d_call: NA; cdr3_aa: CATSFRETYEQYF; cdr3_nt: TGTGCCACCAGCTTCCGGGAAACCTACGAGCAGTACTTC
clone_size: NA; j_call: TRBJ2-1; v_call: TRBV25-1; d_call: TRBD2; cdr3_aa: CASSEFRTSAYNEQFF; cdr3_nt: TGTGCCAGCAGTGAATTTCGGACTAGCGCATACAATGAGCAGTTCTTC
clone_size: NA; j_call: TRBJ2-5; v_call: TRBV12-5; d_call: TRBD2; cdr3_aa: CASGLVLHPGLAGVGETQYF; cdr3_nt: TGTGCTAGTGGTTTGGTACTCCATCCGGGACTAGCGGGAGTAGGTGAGACCCAGTACTTC
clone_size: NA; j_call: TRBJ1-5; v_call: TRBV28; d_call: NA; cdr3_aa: CASSSKTVSNQPQHF; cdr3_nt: TGTGCCAGCAGTTCCAAGACAGTTAGCAATCAGCCCCAGCATTTT
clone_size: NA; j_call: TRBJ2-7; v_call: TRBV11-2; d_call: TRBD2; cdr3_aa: CASSLEPHGLLAATYEQYF; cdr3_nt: TGTGCCAGCAGCTTAGAGCCCCACGGGTTACTAGCGGCGACCTACGAGCAGTACTTC
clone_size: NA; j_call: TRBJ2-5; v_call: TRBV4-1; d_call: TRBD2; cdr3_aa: CASSQDGGVEETQYF; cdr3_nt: TGCGCCAGCAGCCAAGATGGGGGGGTGGAAGAGACCCAGTACTTC
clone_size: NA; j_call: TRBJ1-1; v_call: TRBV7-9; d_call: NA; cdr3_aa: CASSLGREAFF; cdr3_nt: TGTGCCAGCAGCTTGGGCAGGGAAGCTTTCTTT
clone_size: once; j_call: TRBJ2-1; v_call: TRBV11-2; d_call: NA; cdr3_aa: CASSLGEANEQFF; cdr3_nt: TGTGCCAGCAGCTTAGGGGAAGCCAATGAGCAGTTCTTC
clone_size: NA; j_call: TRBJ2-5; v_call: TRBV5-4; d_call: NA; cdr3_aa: CASSIGETQYF; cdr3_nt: TGTGCCAGCAGTATTGGGGAGACCCAGTACTTC
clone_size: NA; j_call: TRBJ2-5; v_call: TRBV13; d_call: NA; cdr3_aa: CASSLEFRGQTQYF; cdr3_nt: TGTGCCAGCAGCTTAGAGTTCAGGGGACAGACCCAGTACTTC
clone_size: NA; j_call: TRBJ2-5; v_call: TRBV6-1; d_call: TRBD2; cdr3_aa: CASSVAAGGGETQYF; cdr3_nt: TGTGCCAGCAGTGTGGCCGCGGGAGGGGGAGAGACCCAGTACTTC
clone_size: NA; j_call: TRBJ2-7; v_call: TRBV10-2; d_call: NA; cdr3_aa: CASGPVTIGTGYEQYF; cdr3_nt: TGCGCCAGCGGACCCGTCACGATCGGGACTGGCTACGAGCAGTACTTC
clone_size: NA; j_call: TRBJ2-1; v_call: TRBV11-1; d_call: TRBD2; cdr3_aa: CASSQTGAGGVNEQFF; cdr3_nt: TGTGCCAGCAGCCAAACCGGTGCGGGAGGGGTCAATGAGCAGTTCTTC
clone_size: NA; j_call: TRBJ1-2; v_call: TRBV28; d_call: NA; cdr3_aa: CASSLTAGQRHGYTF; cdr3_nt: TGTGCCAGCAGTTTAACGGCAGGGCAGCGCCATGGCTACACCTTC
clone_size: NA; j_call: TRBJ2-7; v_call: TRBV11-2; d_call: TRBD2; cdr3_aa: CASSLAGGLPEQYF; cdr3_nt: TGTGCCAGCAGCTTAGCGGGAGGGCTGCCCGAGCAGTACTTC
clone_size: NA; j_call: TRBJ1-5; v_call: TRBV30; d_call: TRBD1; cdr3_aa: CAWSEKETGYLDQPQHF; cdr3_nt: TGTGCCTGGAGTGAAAAGGAGACAGGGTATTTGGATCAGCCCCAGCATTTT
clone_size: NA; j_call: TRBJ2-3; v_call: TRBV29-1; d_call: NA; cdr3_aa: CSVLSPDTQYF; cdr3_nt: TGCAGCGTTCTGTCGCCAGATACGCAGTATTTT
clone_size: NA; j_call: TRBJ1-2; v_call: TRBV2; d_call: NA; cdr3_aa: CASSGSRVYGYTF; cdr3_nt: TGTGCCAGCAGTGGTTCCCGAGTCTATGGCTACACCTTC
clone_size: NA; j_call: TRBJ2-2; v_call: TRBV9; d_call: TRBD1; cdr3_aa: CASSGTGGETNTGELFF; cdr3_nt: TGTGCCAGCAGCGGAACAGGGGGAGAAACGAACACCGGGGAGCTGTTTTTT
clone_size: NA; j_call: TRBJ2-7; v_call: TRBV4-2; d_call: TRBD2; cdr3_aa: CASSQATSGTVAEQYF; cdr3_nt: TGTGCCAGCAGCCAAGCGACTAGCGGGACGGTAGCCGAGCAGTACTTC
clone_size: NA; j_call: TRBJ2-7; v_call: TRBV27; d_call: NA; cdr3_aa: CASSASTGHRSYEQYF; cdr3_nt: TGTGCCAGCAGTGCCAGCACGGGACACCGCTCCTACGAGCAGTACTTC
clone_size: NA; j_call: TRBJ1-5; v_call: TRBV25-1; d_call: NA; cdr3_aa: CASSVGGQPQHF; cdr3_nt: TGTGCCAGCAGTGTGGGGGGTCAGCCCCAGCATTTT
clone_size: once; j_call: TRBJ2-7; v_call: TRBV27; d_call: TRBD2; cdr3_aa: CASRGLAGDHGRSSYEQYF; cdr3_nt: TGTGCCAGCAGGGGACTAGCGGGAGATCACGGGAGGAGCTCCTACGAGCAGTACTTC
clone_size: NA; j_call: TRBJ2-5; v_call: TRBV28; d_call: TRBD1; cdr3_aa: CASSPLDREETQYF; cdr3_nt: TGTGCCAGCAGTCCCCTCGACAGGGAAGAGACCCAGTACTTC